Shown below are 2 T cell receptor beta chains from a single sample sequenced in a study of early T cells in non-severe SARS-CoV-2 infection. From the 5' RACE reads, TCRdb called clonotypes with MiXCR, one entry per CDR3 protein. This sample has around 55,000 distinct CDR3 sequences; more than 6.5% occur once, and the top ten carry around 5%. The input for sequencing was whole blood, taken at baseline. Receptors originate from an adult who was a healthcare worker with PCR-confirmed SARS-CoV-2 infection or an uninfected control (not recorded which).

This clonotype was counted a few times. CDR3 protein: CAISEGGESNQPQHF. Written as DNA, the CDR3 is TGTGCCATCAGCGAGGGGGGAGAGAGCAATCAGCCCCAGCATTTT. V gene TRBV10-3 combines with J gene TRBJ1-5, with a tentative D call TRBD1 (6 bases). Germline V gene sequence: CDR1 ENHRY, CDR2 SYGVKD. V was pared by 6 bases and J by 1 base, with 13 bases between. CDR3 length: 15 residues.

This clonotype was found many times. This chain connects TRBV18 to TRBJ1-1; tentatively, D is TRBD1 (5 bases). The V gene lost 2 bases and the J gene lost 5 bases, with 9 bases spanning the gap. The germline CDR1 and CDR2 sequences are KGHSH and LQKENI. There are 13 residues in the CDR3. CDR3 nucleotide sequence: TGTGCCAGCTCACCAGTGAGGGGAACTGAAGCTTTCTTT. It translates to CASSPVRGTEAFF. Full variable domain (missing parts from reference TRBV18 and TRBJ1-1): NAGVMQNPRHLVRRRGQEARLRCSPMKGHSHVYWYRQLPEEGLKFMVYLQKENIIDESGMPKERFSAEFPKEGPSILRIQQVVRGDSAAYFCASSPVRGTEAFFGQGTRLTVV.